A single sample is the source of the 27 T cell receptor beta chains below, sequenced in a study of T-cell memory formation after mild COVID-19. TCRdb re-derived calls from the 5' RACE reads in MiXCR, one entry per CDR3 protein. The profile shows some 410,000 distinct CDR3 sequences, more than 20% of them singletons. Sequencing was performed on PBMCs or a T cell subset sorted from them (not recorded which). The receptors were gathered from an adult woman who had mild COVID-19 (a few samples of this study predate the infection). Cell type and time point are not known.

A few counts support this clonotype. CDR3 bases: TGTGCCAGCAGGGCCGGGACTAGCGGGACGATGAACACCGGGGAGCTGTTTTTT. Protein: CASRAGTSGTMNTGELFF. This chain links TRBV7-6 with TRBJ2-2; TRBD2 agrees at 13 bases. Germline CDR1 reads SGHVS; CDR2 reads FNYEAQ. The V segment lost 6 bases and the J segment 1 base; nucleotides outside the gene matches: 8. The CDR3 is 18 residues long.

This clonotype has more than one count but fewer than ten. The rearrangement uses TRBV7-9 and TRBJ2-1; a weak D match, TRBD1 (6 bases). The CDR3 has 13 amino acids. Germline assignment: CDR1 SEHNR and CDR2 FQNEAQ (reference sequence). Trimming removed 7 bases from V and 10 bases from J, with 17 bases in between. The DNA of the CDR3 is TGTGCCAGCACCAAGGGGGTGTGGGACGAGCAGTTCTTC. This encodes CASTKGVWDEQFF.

A few counts support this clonotype. This sequence joins TRBV3-1 and TRBJ2-5, with D possibly being TRBD1 or TRBD2 (6 bases each). Germline CDR1 LGHDT, CDR2 YNNKEL (reference sequence). The CDR3 totals 15 residues. V lost 5 bases and J 6 bases, leaving 19 bases between the germline ends. The CDR3 spells CASSYKNTGRKTQYF. The CDR3 bases are TGTGCCAGCAGCTATAAAAACACAGGGAGGAAGACCCAGTACTTC.

The chain is built from TRBV30 and TRBJ1-2; D remains unclear. Germline lookup yields CDR1 GTSNPN and CDR2 SVGIG (reference sequence). This CDR3 has 13 amino acids. Between the trimmed V and J ends, which lost 3 bases and 3 bases, there was a span of 11 bases. CDR3 protein: CAWRPPSYYGYTF. Written as DNA, the CDR3 is TGTGCCTGGAGGCCTCCTTCTTACTATGGCTACACCTTC.

The J gene is TRBJ2-1, the V gene TRBV27; 7 bases fit TRBD2. Germline lookup yields CDR1 MNHEY and CDR2 SMNVEV (reference sequence). This CDR3 is built from 14 residues. Unmatched junction bases numbered 1, after V lost 3 bases and J lost 2 bases. The CDR3 DNA sequence: TGTGCCAGCAGTTTTGCGGGGGCCTACAATGAGCAGTTCTTC. Amino acids: CASSFAGAYNEQFF.

The genes are TRBV4-1 and TRBJ2-3, with TRBD2 matching over 8 bases. The length of the CDR3 is 15 residues. V gave up 1 base and J gave up 3 bases; unmatched junction bases: 3. Germline assignment: CDR1 MGHRA and CDR2 YSYEKL. The CDR3 is CASSQVAGGTDTQYF. In nucleotides, the CDR3 is TGCGCCAGCAGCCAAGTGGCGGGGGGAACAGATACGCAGTATTTT.

The chain employs TRBV7-9 and TRBJ1-3, with D unclear. This CDR3 region has 15 residues. The V end lost 1 base, the J end lost 3 bases, and 10 bases lay between the germline ends. Germline CDR1 reads SEHNR; CDR2 reads FQNEAQ (reference sequence). DNA for the CDR3: TGTGCCAGCAGCTTAGTGGCCGGCGTTGGAAACACCATATATTTT. Amino acid sequence: CASSLVAGVGNTIYF.

This clonotype occurred a few times. This chain uses TRBV13 with TRBJ1-4, with no clear D. The ends were cut back, 2 bases at V and 1 base at J, with 14 bases in the middle. CDR1 is PRHDT, CDR2 FYEKMQ, per germline (reference sequence). The CDR3 has 17 residues. CDR3 DNA: TGTGCCAGCAGCTTAAACGCGGCGGGCGGAACTAATGAAAAACTGTTTTTT. It codes for CASSLNAAGGTNEKLFF. Based on the CDR3 plus reference TRBV13 and TRBJ1-4, the full variable domain is AAGVIQSPRHLIKEKRETATLKCYPIPRHDTVYWYQQGPGQDPQFLISFYEKMQSDKGSIPDRFSAQQFSDYHSELNMSSLELGDSALYFCASSLNAAGGTNEKLFFGSGTQLSVL.

Only a few counts were recorded for this clonotype. This chain connects TRBV5-6 to TRBJ1-2; possibly TRBD1 for D (6 bases). V shed 4 bases and J shed 8 bases, with 15 bases lying between them. This CDR3 contains 13 residues. The V gene's germline CDR1 is SGHDT and CDR2 YYEEEE. The DNA of the CDR3 is TGTGCCAGCAGCCAGGGGAGTAGGGGAGGCTACACCTTC. Translation gives CASSQGSRGGYTF.

This clonotype was picked up a small number of times. The chain uses TRBV4-2 and TRBJ2-1; 11 nucleotides line up with TRBD2. The CDR3 loop spans 16 amino acids. J gave up 6 bases and V 1 base, and 5 bases lay outside the gene matches. CDR1 is LGHNA and CDR2 is YNFKEQ in the germline V gene. CDR3 in amino acids: CASSQGGLAGGNEQFF. The DNA for the CDR3 is TGTGCCAGCAGCCAAGGCGGACTAGCGGGTGGCAATGAGCAGTTCTTC.

The CDR3 here is CASSFGGGSNQPQHF. Written as DNA, the CDR3 is TGTGCCAGCAGTTTTGGGGGTGGGAGCAATCAGCCCCAGCATTTT. The V call is TRBV12-3 or TRBV12-4, the J call TRBJ1-5, with D possibly matching TRBD1 (5 bases). V lost 3 bases to trimming and J lost 1 base, with 10 bases between them. The CDR3 covers 15 residues.

The chain uses TRBV4-3 and TRBJ2-1; D unclear. Trimming took off 0 bases at V and 9 bases at J, with 15 bases between the two ends. Germline assignment: CDR1 LGHNA and CDR2 YSLEER. The CDR3 has 15 residues. The CDR3: CASSQDLVLMGEQFF. The CDR3 DNA follows: TGCGCCAGCAGCCAAGACCTTGTGTTAATGGGTGAGCAGTTCTTC.

This clonotype was counted at least ten times. The chain uses TRBV5-5 and TRBJ2-5; D possibly corresponds to TRBD2 (6 bases). V gave up 4 bases and J gave up 3 bases, with 13 bases separating them. This CDR3 contains 14 residues. Germline V gene lookup returns CDR1 SGHKS and CDR2 YYEKEE (reference sequence). CDR3 DNA sequence: TGTGCCAGCAGCCTCCCGGGCGGGGAAGAGACCCAGTACTTC. It encodes CASSLPGGEETQYF.

This clonotype was seen a handful of times. An end of the junction does not agree with germline; a read error may underlie this. The chain links TRBV5-6 to TRBJ2-1, with 9 bases fitting TRBD2. Germline V lookup: CDR1 SGHDT, CDR2 YYEEEE. The CDR3 spans 20 residues. The CDR3 loop is CASSLGAPAGGPSSYNEQFF. The CDR3 coding sequence is TGCGCCAGCAGCTTGGGGGCTCCAGCGGGGGGTCCAAGCTCCTACAATGAGCAGTTCTTC.

This clonotype showed up just a few times. The chain couples TRBV19 to TRBJ2-2; D unclear. From germline, CDR1 is LNHDA and CDR2 SQIVND (reference sequence). The CDR3 runs to 14 residues. The ends were cut back, 3 bases at V and 0 bases at J, with 5 bases in the middle. CDR3 loop: CASSITPNTGELFF. The CDR3 bases are TGTGCCAGTAGTATTACACCGAACACCGGGGAGCTGTTTTTT.

This clonotype has only a few counts. The gene calls are TRBV7-3 and TRBJ2-5; D could derive from TRBD1 or TRBD2 (5 bases each). The length of the CDR3 is 15 residues. V was pared by 5 bases and J by 1 base, with 14 bases between. CDR1 SGHTA and CDR2 FQGTGA come from the germline V gene. CDR3 protein: CASSPTGTPQETQYF. In nucleotides, the CDR3 is TGTGCCAGCAGCCCTACCGGGACCCCCCAAGAGACCCAGTACTTC. The complete variable domain, with remaining parts taken from reference TRBV7-3 and TRBJ2-5, reads GAGVSQTPSNKVTEKGKYVELRCDPISGHTALYWYRQSLGQGPEFLIYFQGTGAADDSGLPNDRFFAVRPEGSVSTLKIQRTERGDSAVYLCASSPTGTPQETQYFGPGTRLLVL.

The chain has TRBV7-9 and TRBJ1-1; D remains unclear. The germline gives CDR1 SEHNR, CDR2 FQNEAQ (reference sequence). The CDR3 runs 14 residues. Trimming took off 5 bases at V and 3 bases at J, with 13 bases between the two ends. The CDR3 protein is CASSPVGGYTEAFF. The CDR3, as DNA: TGTGCCAGCAGCCCCGTAGGAGGGTACACTGAAGCTTTCTTT.

The sample holds a few counts of this clonotype. CDR3 protein: CASSTGTDNQPQHF. Written as DNA, the CDR3 is TGCGCCAGCAGCACCGGGACAGACAATCAGCCCCAGCATTTT. The gene calls are TRBV5-1 and TRBJ1-5; 7 positions agree with TRBD1. V was pared by 4 bases and J by 3 bases, with 4 bases of the junction left unmatched. CDR3 length: 14 amino acids. Germline values: CDR1 SGHRS, CDR2 YFSETQ.

The chain uses TRBV29-1 and TRBJ2-1; D call uncertain. Looked up from germline, CDR1 is SQVTM and CDR2 is ANQGSEA. CDR3 length: 13 residues. Between the trimmed V and J ends, which lost 3 bases and 0 bases, there was a span of 6 bases. CDR3 sequence (DNA): TGCAGCGTTGAGAGTCGCTCCTACAATGAGCAGTTCTTC. This translates into CSVESRSYNEQFF.

The rearrangement joins TRBV11-3 to TRBJ1-3; perhaps TRBD1 as D (5 bases). V lost 1 base and J 0 bases, leaving 7 bases between the germline ends. Germline V CDR1 and CDR2: SGHNT, YENEEA. This CDR3 has 15 residues. The chain's CDR3 is CASSLGGYSGNTIYF. The CDR3 DNA follows: TGTGCCAGCAGCTTAGGGGGGTACTCTGGAAACACCATATATTTT.

A few counts support this clonotype. Mismatch with germline at one junction end may stem from a read error. The chain uses TRBV7-3 and TRBJ2-1; 12 bases fit TRBD2. Germline V gene sequence: CDR1 SGHTA, CDR2 FQGTGA. The CDR3 length is 13 residues. CDR3 loop: CASSLSGTSGPAF. The CDR3 DNA reads TGTGCCAGCAGCTTATCTGGGACTAGCGGGCCCGCGTTC.

The chain uses TRBV4-3 and TRBJ2-3; D is ambiguous. The CDR3 length is 12 residues. V dropped 5 bases and J dropped 6 bases, with 9 bases sitting between them. CDR1 and CDR2 (germline): LGHNA, YSLEER. The CDR3 DNA reads TGCGCCAGCAGCTCGTGGACGGATACGCAGTATTTT. Protein product: CASSSWTDTQYF.

The V and J genes are TRBV11-2 and TRBJ2-7; possible D gene TRBD2, 5 bases. V shed 5 bases and J shed 3 bases, with 11 bases lying between them. The CDR3 consists of 13 residues. CDR1 and CDR2 (germline): SGHAT, FQNNGV. The CDR3 here is CASSRFGDYEQYF. DNA for the CDR3: TGTGCCAGCAGCCGGTTCGGGGACTACGAGCAGTACTTC.

The rearrangement joins TRBV3-1 to TRBJ2-1, with D possibly TRBD2 on 6 matching bases. Looked up from germline, CDR1 is LGHDT and CDR2 is YNNKEL (reference sequence). Trimming cost V 0 bases and J 4 bases, with 13 bases left between them. The CDR3 contains 16 residues. For the CDR3, the DNA is TGTGCCAGCAGCCAAGATCAGGGACTCCCGTACAATGAGCAGTTCTTC. Encoded protein: CASSQDQGLPYNEQFF.

The chain couples TRBV29-1 to TRBJ2-1; 7 bases are shared with TRBD2. The germline gives CDR1 SQVTM, CDR2 ANQGSEA. V lost 6 bases to trimming and J lost 6 bases; unmatched junction nucleotides: 5. There are 12 residues in the CDR3. DNA of the CDR3: TGCAGCGTCAAACTAGCGAGCAATGAGCAGTTCTTC. Encoded protein: CSVKLASNEQFF.

This clonotype was counted between two and nine times. This rearrangement joins TRBV6-6 to TRBJ1-1, with D uncertain. V gave up 6 bases and J gave up 1 base, with 12 bases separating them. Germline lookup yields CDR1 MNHNY and CDR2 SVGAGI (reference sequence). This CDR3 region has 14 residues. This CDR3 reads CASSRAGGNTEAFF. In DNA form, the CDR3 reads TGTGCCAGCAGCCGGGCAGGAGGGAACACTGAAGCTTTCTTT.

This sequence joins TRBV9 and TRBJ2-7; the D gene is possibly TRBD1 (5 bases). V was trimmed by 0 bases and J by 2 bases, leaving 12 bases between them. The CDR3 covers 15 residues. Germline lookup yields CDR1 SGDLS and CDR2 YYNGEE. The CDR3 sequence is CASSVGGRGTYEQYF. The CDR3 nucleotides are TGTGCCAGCAGCGTAGGTGGAAGGGGTACCTACGAGCAGTACTTC.